The next 10 T cell receptor beta chains were all read from a single sample in a study of OX40 agonist ivuxolimab in advanced cancers. Data came from immunoSEQ multiplex PCR; TCRdb stores just in-frame clones and leaves some out. The table lists about 100,000 clones, under 95% of them singletons. Material: CD4+ or CD8+ T cells sorted from blood, obtained in a trial of the OX40 agonist ivuxolimab. The receptors were gathered from an adult with an advanced solid tumor such as melanoma, head and neck, liver or kidney cancer.

J is TRBJ2-3 and V is TRBV7-9; D gene ambiguous. Trimming cost V 4 bases and J 1 base, with 12 bases left between them. The germline CDR1 and CDR2 sequences are SEHNR and FQNEAQ (reference sequence). The CDR3 sequence is 15 residues long. CDR3 sequence (DNA): TGTGCCAGCAGCTCCGGTCAAATAGGCACAGATACGCAGTATTTT. Protein product: CASSSGQIGTDTQYF.

This clone was detected only once. The rearrangement uses TRBV27 and TRBJ1-2; weak D call: TRBD1 (6 bases). Germline loops: CDR1 MNHEY, CDR2 SMNVEV (reference sequence). There are 14 residues in the CDR3. Trimming shortened V by 5 bases and J by 6 bases, and 16 bases separated the two germline ends. DNA for the CDR3: TGTGCCAGCAGTCCGACCACAGGGCGGCATGGCTACACCTTC. Protein sequence: CASSPTTGRHGYTF.

This chain connects TRBV6-4 to TRBJ1-1, with D maybe TRBD1 (5 bases). Germline-derived CDR1 and CDR2 are MRHNA and SNTAGT. The CDR3 runs to 16 residues. Trimming shortened V by 2 bases and J by 2 bases, and 15 bases separated the two germline ends. The CDR3 sequence: CASSDSPLRGNTEAFF. In DNA, the CDR3 is TGTGCCAGCAGTGACAGCCCCCTCCGGGGCAACACTGAAGCTTTCTTT.

The chain uses TRBV28 and TRBJ2-1; TRBD1 aligns across 10 bases. V trimming: 8 bases; J trimming: 5 bases; junction bases outside the gene matches: 9. This CDR3 is built from 15 residues. CDR1 and CDR2 (germline): MDHEN, SYDVKM. The CDR3 DNA sequence: TGTGCCAGCGAGGATGGGACAGGGGTGAACAATGAGCAGTTCTTC. Amino acids: CASEDGTGVNNEQFF.

The V call is TRBV7-9, the J call TRBJ2-1, with TRBD2 matching 8 bases. J was trimmed by 9 bases and V by 5 bases; bases with no gene match: 12. This CDR3 is 15 amino acids long. The V gene's germline CDR1 is SEHNR and CDR2 FQNEAQ (reference sequence). The chain's CDR3 is CASSAPGLGGLEQFF. The CDR3 DNA reads as TGTGCCAGCAGCGCGCCGGGACTAGGGGGGCTTGAGCAGTTCTTC.

The V and J genes are TRBV4-1 and TRBJ1-5; possible D gene TRBD1, 5 bases. Trimming pared 6 bases from V and 7 bases from J, leaving 19 bases between. Germline CDR1 reads MGHRA; CDR2 reads YSYEKL. This CDR3 region has 15 residues. The CDR3 spells CASSLSGTTGQPQHF. The DNA of the CDR3 is TGCGCCAGCAGTCTTTCCGGGACGACGGGGCAGCCCCAGCATTTT.

The chain has TRBV29-1 and TRBJ2-1, with D hard to call. Germline V gene lookup returns CDR1 SQVTM and CDR2 ANQGSEA. The germline V and J ends were trimmed by 5 bases and 4 bases, with 12 bases remaining between them. The CDR3 spans 13 residues. CDR3 sequence reads: CSVQNPGYNEQFF. DNA of the CDR3: TGCAGCGTTCAAAACCCGGGTTACAATGAGCAGTTCTTC.

The rearrangement joins TRBV28 to TRBJ1-2; D unresolved. The CDR3 has 12 amino acids. Between the trimmed V and J ends, which lost 5 bases and 3 bases, there was a span of 7 bases. Germline-derived CDR1 and CDR2 are MDHEN and SYDVKM. CDR3 bases: TGTGCCAGCAGTATACCAGACTATGGCTACACCTTC. It is translated as CASSIPDYGYTF.

The chain links TRBV7-2 to TRBJ1-1, with D maybe TRBD1 (5 bases). The CDR3 has 15 amino acids. Germline V gene lookup returns CDR1 SGHTA and CDR2 FQGNSA. Deletions cut 4 bases from V and 1 base from J, with 13 bases between. CDR3 protein: CASSYDRSRNTEAFF. CDR3 sequence (DNA): TGTGCCAGCAGCTATGACAGATCCCGGAACACTGAAGCTTTCTTT. The whole variable domain, remainder taken from reference TRBV7-2 and TRBJ1-1, is GAGVSQSPSNKVTEKGKDVELRCDPISGHTALYWYRQSLGQGLEFLIYFQGNSAPDKSGLPSDRFSAERTGGSVSTLTIQRTQQEDSAVYLCASSYDRSRNTEAFFGQGTRLTVV.

This clone is a singleton in its sample. The rearrangement joins TRBV7-2 to TRBJ1-2; no reliable D call. With 1 base removed from V and 8 bases from J, the gap between germline ends came to 11 bases. Germline V gene lookup returns CDR1 SGHTA and CDR2 FQGNSA. The CDR3 is 13 residues long. The CDR3, as DNA: TGTGCCAGCAGCTTAGTACGTCGAGGCGGCTACACCTTC. Its protein is CASSLVRRGGYTF.